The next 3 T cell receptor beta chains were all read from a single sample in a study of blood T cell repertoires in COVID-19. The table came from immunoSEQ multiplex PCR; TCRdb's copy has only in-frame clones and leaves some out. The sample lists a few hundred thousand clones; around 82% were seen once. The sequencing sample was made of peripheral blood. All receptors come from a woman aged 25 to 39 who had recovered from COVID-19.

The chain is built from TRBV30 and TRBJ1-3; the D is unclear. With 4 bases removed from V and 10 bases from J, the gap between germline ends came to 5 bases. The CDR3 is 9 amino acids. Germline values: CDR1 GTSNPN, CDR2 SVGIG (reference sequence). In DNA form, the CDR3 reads TGTGCCTGGACCGTAACCATATATTTT. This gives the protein CAWTVTIYF.

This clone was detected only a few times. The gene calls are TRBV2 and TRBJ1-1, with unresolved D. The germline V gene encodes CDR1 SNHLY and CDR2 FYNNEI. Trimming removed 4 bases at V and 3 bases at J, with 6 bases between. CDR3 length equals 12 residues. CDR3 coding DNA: TGTGCCAGCAGTGCGGAGCACACTGAAGCTTTCTTT. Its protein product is CASSAEHTEAFF.

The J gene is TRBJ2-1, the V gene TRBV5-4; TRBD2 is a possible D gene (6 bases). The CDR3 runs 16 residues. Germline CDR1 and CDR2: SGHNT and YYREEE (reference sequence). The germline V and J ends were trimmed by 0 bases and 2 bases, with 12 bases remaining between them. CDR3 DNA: TGTGCCAGCAGCTTGGCTGGCGGGGCTACCTACAATGAGCAGTTCTTC. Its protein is CASSLAGGATYNEQFF.